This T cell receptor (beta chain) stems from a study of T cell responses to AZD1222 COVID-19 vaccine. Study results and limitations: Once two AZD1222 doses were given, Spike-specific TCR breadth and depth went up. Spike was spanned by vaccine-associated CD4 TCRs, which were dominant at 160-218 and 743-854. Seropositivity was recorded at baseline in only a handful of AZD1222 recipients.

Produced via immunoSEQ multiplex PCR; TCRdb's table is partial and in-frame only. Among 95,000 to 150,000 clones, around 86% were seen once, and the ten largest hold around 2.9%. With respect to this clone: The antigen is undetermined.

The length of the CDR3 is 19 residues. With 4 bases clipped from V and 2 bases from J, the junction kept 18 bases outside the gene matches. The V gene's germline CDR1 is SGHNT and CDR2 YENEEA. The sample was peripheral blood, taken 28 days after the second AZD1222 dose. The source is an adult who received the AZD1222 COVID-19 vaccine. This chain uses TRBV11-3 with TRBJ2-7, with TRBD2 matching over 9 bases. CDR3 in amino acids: CASSSRRLAGETFPYEQYF. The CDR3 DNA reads TGTGCCAGCAGCTCCCGTCGTTTAGCGGGGGAAACCTTCCCCTACGAGCAGTACTTC.